Each of the 27 T cell receptor beta chains below was sequenced from the same sample in a study of T cells expressing NK-cell markers (dated by TCRdb to 2019 to 2021). The receptor library was made with 5' RACE. Reads for this sample came from an Illumina HiSeq 2000. Reads reprocessed by TCRdb are summarized as one entry per CDR3 protein sequence, and DNA is absent. This sample's table lists almost 450,000 distinct CDR3 sequences. The top ten clones comprise 6% to 9.5% of the sample. Sequenced: blood T cells: a sorted CD56 or NKG2C T cell subset, CD4+ or CD8+ T cells, or bulk PBMC T cells (not recorded which). Source of these receptors: a woman aged 18 to 75 in good health.

V and J are TRBV7-3 and TRBJ2-3; TCRdb gives TRBD1 as the D gene, but with no DNA this cannot be confirmed. There are 17 residues in the CDR3. The germline V gene has CDR1 SGHTA and CDR2 FQGTGA. CDR3 sequence: CASSRRRSGANTDTQYF.

The rearrangement uses TRBV20-1 and TRBJ1-5; TCRdb reports TRBD1, a call that lacks DNA to check it against. CDR1 is DFQATT and CDR2 is SNEGSKA in the germline V gene (reference sequence). There are 15 residues in the CDR3. The CDR3 loop reads CSARIQGHSNQPQHF.

This chain uses TRBV7-9 with TRBJ2-1; no DNA is available, so the TRBD2 call from TCRdb remains unchecked. The CDR3 is 13 residues long. Per the germline V gene, CDR1 is SEHNR and CDR2 is FQNEAQ (reference sequence). CDR3 sequence: CASSSTSADEQFF. Full variable domain (outside the CDR3, taken from reference TRBV7-9 and TRBJ2-1): DTGVSQNPRHKITKRGQNVTFRCDPISEHNRLYWYRQTLGQGPEFLTYFQNEAQLEKSRLLSDRFSAERPKGSFSTLEIQRTEQGDSAMYLCASSSTSADEQFFGPGTRLTVL.

This rearrangement joins TRBV5-4 to TRBJ1-5. The CDR3 has 13 residues. The germline gives CDR1 SGHNT, CDR2 YYREEE (reference sequence). The CDR3: CASSLGGEEAQHF.

The gene calls are TRBV12-3 or TRBV12-4 and TRBJ2-7; TCRdb's D call of TRBD1 is untestable without DNA. The CDR3 loop spans 14 amino acids. The CDR3 spells CASRPGTGTYEQYF.

The chain employs TRBV5-1 and TRBJ2-2; the D call from TCRdb, TRBD1, cannot be confirmed without DNA. This CDR3 comprises 15 residues. Germline CDR1 reads SGHRS; CDR2 reads YFSETQ. This CDR3 reads CASRQGVVVGGELFF.

The V call is TRBV12-5, the J call TRBJ2-1. The CDR3 is 14 amino acids. The germline gives CDR1 LGHNT, CDR2 FRNRAP. This chain's CDR3 is CASGLGSSYNEQFF.

V and J are TRBV9 and TRBJ2-1; TCRdb proposes TRBD1, but this gene call is untestable without DNA. CDR3 length equals 15 residues. Germline values: CDR1 SGDLS, CDR2 YYNGEE. The CDR3 sequence is CASSVGENRVGEQFF.

The gene calls are TRBV7-2 and TRBJ2-5; there is no DNA to check the TCRdb D call of TRBD1. The CDR3 covers 13 residues. Germline V gene sequence: CDR1 SGHTA, CDR2 FQGNSA. The CDR3 loop reads CASSWVRKETQYF.

The chain combines TRBV12-3 or TRBV12-4 with TRBJ1-2. The CDR3 is 13 amino acids. CDR3 in amino acids: CASSYSTGNGYTF.

The chain recombines TRBV30 with TRBJ2-7; the D call of TRBD1 rests on TCRdb alone, since no DNA is present to check it. CDR3 size: 12 residues. The V gene's germline CDR1 is GTSNPN and CDR2 SVGIG (reference sequence). CDR3 in amino acids: CACQGTVYEQYF.

This chain connects TRBV7-9 to TRBJ2-3; TCRdb indicates TRBD1, and absent DNA this call remains unverified. Germline CDR1 reads SEHNR; CDR2 reads FQNEAQ (reference sequence). The CDR3 contains 15 residues. The CDR3 is CASSLGRGGGDTQYF. Based on the CDR3 plus reference TRBV7-9 and TRBJ2-3, the full variable domain is DTGVSQNPRHKITKRGQNVTFRCDPISEHNRLYWYRQTLGQGPEFLTYFQNEAQLEKSRLLSDRFSAERPKGSFSTLEIQRTEQGDSAMYLCASSLGRGGGDTQYFGPGTRLTVL.

The chain combines TRBV5-1 with TRBJ2-2; TCRdb reports TRBD1, a call that lacks DNA to check it against. The CDR3 length is 18 residues. The germline CDR1 and CDR2 sequences are SGHRS and YFSETQ. CDR3 sequence: CASSSSPGQGSHTGELFF.

The V gene is TRBV7-8, the J gene TRBJ1-4; TCRdb calls TRBD1, which cannot be checked without DNA. The CDR3 extends over 17 amino acids. Germline V gene data show CDR1 as SGHVS and CDR2 as FQNEAQ. The CDR3 reads CASSLAQGWSSNEKLFF.

The chain couples TRBV7-2 to TRBJ1-2. This CDR3 has 13 amino acids. Germline CDR1 is SGHTA and CDR2 is FQGNSA. CDR3 loop: CASSLRADYGYTF.

The chain combines TRBV29-1 with TRBJ2-2. The CDR3 spans 12 residues. The germline gives CDR1 SQVTM, CDR2 ANQGSEA. CDR3 residues: CSVEDGVGELFF.

The CDR3 sequence is CASSLRGGRGLGNTEAFF. The chain carries TRBV4-2 and TRBJ1-1; the D gene TCRdb calls, TRBD1, cannot be checked with no DNA. Germline CDR1 reads LGHNA; CDR2 reads YNFKEQ. The CDR3 is 18 residues long.

The chain has TRBV12-3 or TRBV12-4 and TRBJ1-2. The CDR3 has 15 amino acids. The CDR3 sequence is CASTLRASGGDGYTF.

V gene TRBV9 combines with J gene TRBJ2-3; TCRdb designates TRBD2, a call that cannot be tested without DNA. CDR1 is SGDLS and CDR2 is YYNGEE in the germline V gene. This CDR3 is 16 amino acids long. Here the CDR3 reads CASSAREGRTTDTQYF.

The chain carries TRBV24-1 and TRBJ2-2. CDR1 and CDR2 from the germline V gene are KGHDR and SFDVKD. The CDR3 length is 13 residues. The CDR3 loop is CATKVGNTGELFF.

CDR3 residues: CASSLMYEQYF. V is TRBV12-3 or TRBV12-4 and J is TRBJ2-7. This CDR3 is 11 amino acids long.

V is TRBV5-4 and J is TRBJ2-1. CDR3 length: 14 residues. In germline, CDR1 is SGHNT, CDR2 YYREEE (reference sequence). The CDR3 protein is CASSLWSRYNEQFF.

The rearrangement uses TRBV27 and TRBJ2-1; TCRdb proposes TRBD2, but this gene call is untestable without DNA. This CDR3 comprises 17 residues. Germline values: CDR1 MNHEY, CDR2 SMNVEV (reference sequence). The CDR3 sequence is CASSLSASGSSYNEQFF.

The chain is built from TRBV20-1 and TRBJ2-2; TCRdb selects TRBD1, and the lack of DNA leaves this call unchecked. Germline V gives CDR1 DFQATT, CDR2 SNEGSKA (reference sequence). The CDR3 has 14 residues. This CDR3 reads CSASRDTNTGELFF.

This sequence joins TRBV25-1 and TRBJ2-1; the D call from TCRdb, TRBD1, cannot be confirmed without DNA. This CDR3 is 13 amino acids long. The germline CDR1 and CDR2 sequences are MGHDK and SYGVNS. CDR3 protein: CASSEVLGDEQFF.

V is TRBV7-3 and J is TRBJ2-5. The germline CDR1 and CDR2 sequences are SGHTA and FQGTGA. This CDR3 has 13 amino acids. The CDR3 loop is CASSLHPGETQYF.

V usage is TRBV6-5 and J usage is TRBJ2-1; with no DNA, the TCRdb D assignment of TRBD1 cannot be verified. CDR3 length: 14 residues. The V gene's germline CDR1 is MNHEY and CDR2 SVGAGI. The CDR3 protein is CASSYGQGYNEQFF.